This section outlines one TCR beta chain sequence together with its context. Its antigen is undetermined. The sample belongs to a study of cytomegalovirus exposure and HLA in healthy donors. Findings and limits, study-wide: An apparent linkage of common viral pathogens to several of the most significant clusters emerged in a later analysis. In a later analysis, V- and J-gene trimming of beta chains associated with a DCLRE1C missense variant, replicated independently.

The PCR contained 60 Vbeta and 13 Jbeta primers. Data came from immunoSEQ multiplex PCR; TCRdb stores just in-frame clones and leaves some out. There are 120,000 or so clones in the sample; 74% occur only once, and roughly 6.3% lies in the top ten. This CDR3 spans 16 amino acids. V shed 2 bases and J 2 bases; nucleotides not matched to a gene: 7. CDR1 and CDR2 from the germline V gene are SGHRS and YFSETQ. This chain uses TRBV5-1 with TRBJ2-5; 9 bases align to TRBD2. Sequences were obtained from PBMCs. This TCR was recovered from a woman aged 45-65 years in good health and CMV-seropositive. For the CDR3, the DNA is TGCGCCAGCAGCTTAAATCCTAGCGGGGAACAAGAGACCCAGTACTTC. Translated, it gives CASSLNPSGEQETQYF. The full variable domain, completed using reference TRBV5-1 and TRBJ2-5, is KAGVTQTPRYLIKTRGQQVTLSCSPISGHRSVSWYQQTPGQGLQFLFEYFSETQRNKGNFPGRFSGRQFSNSRSEMNVSTLELGDSALYLCASSLNPSGEQETQYFGPGTRLLVL.